This T cell receptor beta chain was sequenced during a study of OX40 agonist ivuxolimab in advanced cancers. With respect to the entire study: Ivuxolimab was a fully human IgG2 agonistic monoclonal antibody targeting the costimulatory receptor OX40 (CD134). Intravenous ivuxolimab was administered to patients every 2 weeks at six dose levels: 0.01, 0.1, 0.3, 1.5, 3 and 10 mg/kg. Among the roughly 52 dose-escalation patients, some 19 had hepatocellular carcinoma, 15 or so melanoma, 9 renal cell carcinoma and 9 head and neck cancer. In the dose-escalation cohort, more than 75% of patients were male, and the mean age was roughly 60 years, with a range of about 23 to 80. Patients were allowed to have had prior anti-PD-1, anti-PD-L1 or anti-CTLA-4 therapy, and 40% of the dose-escalation patients had been treated with checkpoint inhibitors. Three dose-escalation patients achieved partial responses, one with hepatocellular carcinoma and two with cutaneous melanoma. The purpose of peripheral TCRbeta sequencing was to test whether ivuxolimab changed TCR sequence diversity and led to clonal T-cell expansion. The paper covers the monotherapy dose-escalation part of the phase I ivuxolimab trial, which included N of about 50 patients.

To sequence the TCRbeta CDR3 region, genomic DNA was isolated from the sorted cells. The immunoSEQ Assay was used for sequencing of TCRbeta CDR3 regions. The immuneACCESS repertoire file appears here via TCRdb, limited to in-frame rearrangements. These files lack a portion of the clones; in checked studies, under half of the deficit traces to unresolved V genes, and the cause of the others is not known. This sample holds tens of thousands of clones; roughly 89% were observed only once. The leading ten clones occupy roughly 0.33% of the sample. Comments on this clone: Its antigen specificity is not known. The sample holds no much larger clone one base away, and base qualities are not on file.

Patients with autoimmune disease history or receiving systemic immunosuppression were excluded from the trial. Peripheral blood for TCR sequencing was drawn from every dose cohort at baseline, at cycle 4 day 1 and at cycle 7 day 1. The samples were drawn from a first-in-human, open-label, multicenter phase I dose-escalation trial of ivuxolimab. Adults with locally advanced or metastatic head and neck squamous cell, hepatocellular, melanoma or renal cell carcinoma were enrolled in the trial. CD4+ and CD8+ T cells were sorted separately from peripheral blood before TCR sequencing. Results the study describes overall, beyond this receptor: At doses of 0.1 to 3.0 mg/kg, clonal expansion of both CD4+ and CD8+ T cells in blood was seen between baseline and week 6. Low levels of normalized T-cell clonal expansion were also seen in some patients who did not respond. In the 0.1-3.0 mg/kg groups, partial responders had among the lowest normalized peripheral clonal expansion, particularly in CD8+ T cells. On average, CD8+ T cells showed more expanded clones than CD4+ T cells after ivuxolimab. Which antigens the clonally expanded peripheral T cells were specific for was not determined.

In the germline V gene, CDR1 corresponds to SGHAT and CDR2 to FQNNGV. The trim is 5 bases for V and 1 base for J, with a gap of 11 bases between the germline ends. The cysteine opens and the phenylalanine closes a CDR3 of 14 amino acids. Of the read, only the CDR3 DNA is kept; its 42 bases are in frame from base 1. The source of this sequence is an adult with an advanced solid tumor such as melanoma, head and neck, liver or kidney cancer. The chain is assembled from TRBV11-2 and TRBJ1-1; there is no confident call for the D gene. Sequenced material: CD4+ or CD8+ T cells sorted from blood, taken in a trial of the OX40 agonist ivuxolimab. CDR3 reads: CASSQIKGNTEAFF. The DNA sequence follows: TGTGCCAGCAGCCAAATAAAGGGGAACACTGAAGCTTTCTTT.